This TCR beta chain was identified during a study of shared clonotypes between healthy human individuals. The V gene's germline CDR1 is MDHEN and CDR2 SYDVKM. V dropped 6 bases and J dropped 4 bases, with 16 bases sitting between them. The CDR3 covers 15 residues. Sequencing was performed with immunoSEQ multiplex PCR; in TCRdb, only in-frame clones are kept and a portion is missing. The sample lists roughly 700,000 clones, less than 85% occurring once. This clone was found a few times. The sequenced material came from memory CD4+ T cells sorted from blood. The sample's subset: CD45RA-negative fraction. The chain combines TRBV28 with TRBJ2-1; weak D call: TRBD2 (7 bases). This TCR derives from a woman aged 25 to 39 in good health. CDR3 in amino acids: CASRRGQGVYNEQFF. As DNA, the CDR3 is TGTGCCAGCAGGCGGGGGCAGGGTGTGTACAATGAGCAGTTCTTC.